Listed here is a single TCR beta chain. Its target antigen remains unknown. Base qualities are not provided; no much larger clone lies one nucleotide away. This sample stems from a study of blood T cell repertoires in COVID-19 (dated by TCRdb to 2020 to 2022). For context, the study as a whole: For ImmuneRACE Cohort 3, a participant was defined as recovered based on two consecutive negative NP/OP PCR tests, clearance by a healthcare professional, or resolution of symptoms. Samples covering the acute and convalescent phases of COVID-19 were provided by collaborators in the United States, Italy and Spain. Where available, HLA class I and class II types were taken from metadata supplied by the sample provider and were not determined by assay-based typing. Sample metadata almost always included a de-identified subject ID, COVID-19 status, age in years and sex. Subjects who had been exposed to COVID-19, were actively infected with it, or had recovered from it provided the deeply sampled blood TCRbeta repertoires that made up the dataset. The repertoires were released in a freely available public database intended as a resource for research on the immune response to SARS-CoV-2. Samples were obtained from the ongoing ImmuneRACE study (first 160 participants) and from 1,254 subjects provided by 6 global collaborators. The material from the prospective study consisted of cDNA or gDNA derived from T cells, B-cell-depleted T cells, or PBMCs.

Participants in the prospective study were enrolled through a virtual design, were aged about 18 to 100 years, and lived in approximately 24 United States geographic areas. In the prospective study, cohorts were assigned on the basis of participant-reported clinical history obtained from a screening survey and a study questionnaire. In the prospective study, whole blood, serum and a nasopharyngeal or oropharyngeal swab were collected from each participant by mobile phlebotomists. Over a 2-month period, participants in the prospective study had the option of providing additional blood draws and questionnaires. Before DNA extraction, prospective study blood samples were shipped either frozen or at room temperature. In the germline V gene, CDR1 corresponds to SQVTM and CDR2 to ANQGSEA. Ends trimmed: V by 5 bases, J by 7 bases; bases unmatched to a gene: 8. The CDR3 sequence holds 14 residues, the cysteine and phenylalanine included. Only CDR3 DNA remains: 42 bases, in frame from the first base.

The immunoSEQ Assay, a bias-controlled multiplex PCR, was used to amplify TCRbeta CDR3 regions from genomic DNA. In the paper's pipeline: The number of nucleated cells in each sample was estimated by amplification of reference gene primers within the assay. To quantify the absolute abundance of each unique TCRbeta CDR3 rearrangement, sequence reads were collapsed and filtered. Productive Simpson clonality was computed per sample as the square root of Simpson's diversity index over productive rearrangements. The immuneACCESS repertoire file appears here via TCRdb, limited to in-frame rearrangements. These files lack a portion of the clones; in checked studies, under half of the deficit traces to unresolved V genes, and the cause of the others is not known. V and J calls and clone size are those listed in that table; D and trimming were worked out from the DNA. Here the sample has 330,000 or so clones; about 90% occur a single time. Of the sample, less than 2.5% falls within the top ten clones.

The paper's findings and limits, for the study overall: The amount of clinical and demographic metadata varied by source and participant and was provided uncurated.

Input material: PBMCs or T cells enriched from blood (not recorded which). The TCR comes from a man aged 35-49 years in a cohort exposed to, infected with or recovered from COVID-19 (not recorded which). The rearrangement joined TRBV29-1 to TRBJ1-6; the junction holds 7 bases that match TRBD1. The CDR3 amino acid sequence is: CSVQMGTVNSPLHF. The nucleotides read TGCAGCGTTCAAATGGGGACAGTGAATTCACCCCTCCACTTT.